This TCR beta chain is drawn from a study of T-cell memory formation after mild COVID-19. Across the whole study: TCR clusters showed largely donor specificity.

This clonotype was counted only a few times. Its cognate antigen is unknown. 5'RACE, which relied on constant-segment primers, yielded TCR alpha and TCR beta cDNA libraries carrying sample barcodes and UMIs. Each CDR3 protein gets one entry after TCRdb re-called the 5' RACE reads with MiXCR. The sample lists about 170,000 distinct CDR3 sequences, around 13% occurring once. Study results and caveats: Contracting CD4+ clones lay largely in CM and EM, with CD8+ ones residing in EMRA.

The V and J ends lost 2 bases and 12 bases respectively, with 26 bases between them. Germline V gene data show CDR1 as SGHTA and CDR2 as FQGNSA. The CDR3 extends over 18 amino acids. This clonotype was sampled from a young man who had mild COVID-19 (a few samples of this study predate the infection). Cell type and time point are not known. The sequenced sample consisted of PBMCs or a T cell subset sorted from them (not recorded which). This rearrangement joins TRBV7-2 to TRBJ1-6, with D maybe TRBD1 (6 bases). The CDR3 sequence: CASSLLFRGRKYGGPLHF. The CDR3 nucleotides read TGTGCCAGCAGCTTACTATTTCGGGGGCGAAAGTATGGCGGACCCCTCCACTTT.